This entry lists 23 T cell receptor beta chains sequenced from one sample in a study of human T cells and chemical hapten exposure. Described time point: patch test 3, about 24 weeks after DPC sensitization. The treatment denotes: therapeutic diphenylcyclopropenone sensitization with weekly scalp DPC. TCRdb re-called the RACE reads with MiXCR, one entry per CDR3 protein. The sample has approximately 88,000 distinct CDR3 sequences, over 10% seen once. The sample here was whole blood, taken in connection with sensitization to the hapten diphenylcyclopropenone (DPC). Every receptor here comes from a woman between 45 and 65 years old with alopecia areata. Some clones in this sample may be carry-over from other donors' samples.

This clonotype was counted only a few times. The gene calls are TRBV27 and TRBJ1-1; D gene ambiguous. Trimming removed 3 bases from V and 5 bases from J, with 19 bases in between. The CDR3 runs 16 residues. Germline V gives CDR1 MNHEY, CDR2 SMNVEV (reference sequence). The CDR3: CASSFGPAGWDTEAFF. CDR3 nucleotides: TGTGCCAGCAGTTTCGGGCCTGCGGGATGGGATACTGAAGCTTTCTTT.

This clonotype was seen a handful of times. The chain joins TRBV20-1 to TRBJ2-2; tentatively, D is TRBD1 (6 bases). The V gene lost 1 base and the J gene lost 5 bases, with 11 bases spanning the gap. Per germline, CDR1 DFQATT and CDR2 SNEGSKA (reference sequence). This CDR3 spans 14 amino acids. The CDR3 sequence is CSARGNRVTGELFF. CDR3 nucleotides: TGCAGTGCTAGAGGAAACAGGGTTACCGGGGAGCTGTTTTTT.

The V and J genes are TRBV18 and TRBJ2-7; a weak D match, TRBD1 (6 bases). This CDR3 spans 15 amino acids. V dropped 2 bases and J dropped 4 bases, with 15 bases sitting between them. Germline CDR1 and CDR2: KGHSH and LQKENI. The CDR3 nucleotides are TGTGCCAGCTCACCATCCTCAGGGGTTAAGTACGAGCAGTACTTC. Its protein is CASSPSSGVKYEQYF.

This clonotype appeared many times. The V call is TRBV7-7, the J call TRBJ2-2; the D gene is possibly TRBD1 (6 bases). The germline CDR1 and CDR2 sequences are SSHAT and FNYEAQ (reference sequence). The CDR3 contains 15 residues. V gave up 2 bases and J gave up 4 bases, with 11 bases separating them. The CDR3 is CASSLSGAGTGELFF. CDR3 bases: TGTGCCAGCAGCTTATCAGGGGCTGGCACCGGGGAGCTGTTTTTT.

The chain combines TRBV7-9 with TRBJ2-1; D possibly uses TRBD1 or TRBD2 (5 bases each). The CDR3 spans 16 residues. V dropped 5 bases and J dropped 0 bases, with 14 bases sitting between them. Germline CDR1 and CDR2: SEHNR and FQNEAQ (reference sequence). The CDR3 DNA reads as TGTGCCAGCAGCGGGGCGGGTAAGAGCTCCTACAATGAGCAGTTCTTC. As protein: CASSGAGKSSYNEQFF.

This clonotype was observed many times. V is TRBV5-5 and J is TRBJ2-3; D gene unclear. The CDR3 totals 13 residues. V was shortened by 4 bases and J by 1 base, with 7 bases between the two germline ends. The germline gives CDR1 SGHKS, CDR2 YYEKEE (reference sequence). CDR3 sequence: CASSAVGTDTQYF. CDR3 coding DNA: TGTGCCAGCAGCGCCGTCGGCACAGATACGCAGTATTTT.

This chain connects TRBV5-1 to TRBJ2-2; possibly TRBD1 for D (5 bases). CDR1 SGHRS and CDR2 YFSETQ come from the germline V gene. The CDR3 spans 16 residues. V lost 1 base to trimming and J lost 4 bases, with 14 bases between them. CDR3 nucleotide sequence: TGCGCCAGCAGCTTGCTCCAGGGTGTAGGCACCGGGGAGCTGTTTTTT. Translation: CASSLLQGVGTGELFF. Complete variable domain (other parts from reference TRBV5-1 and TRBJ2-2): KAGVTQTPRYLIKTRGQQVTLSCSPISGHRSVSWYQQTPGQGLQFLFEYFSETQRNKGNFPGRFSGRQFSNSRSEMNVSTLELGDSALYLCASSLLQGVGTGELFFGEGSRLTVL.

Here the CDR3 reads CASSPGTSGPNEQFF. The DNA for the CDR3 is TGCGCCAGCAGCCCTGGGACTAGCGGGCCCAATGAGCAGTTCTTC. J is TRBJ2-1 and V is TRBV5-1; 12 bases match TRBD2. Per germline, CDR1 SGHRS and CDR2 YFSETQ. The J segment lost 6 bases and the V segment lost 4 bases, leaving 5 bases of the junction unmatched. This CDR3 is built from 15 residues.

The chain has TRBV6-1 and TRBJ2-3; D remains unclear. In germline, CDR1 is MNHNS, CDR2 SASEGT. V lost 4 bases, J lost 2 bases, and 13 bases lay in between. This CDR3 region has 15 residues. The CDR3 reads CASSVRSASTDTQYF. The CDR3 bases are TGTGCCAGCAGTGTAAGAAGCGCCTCCACAGATACGCAGTATTTT.

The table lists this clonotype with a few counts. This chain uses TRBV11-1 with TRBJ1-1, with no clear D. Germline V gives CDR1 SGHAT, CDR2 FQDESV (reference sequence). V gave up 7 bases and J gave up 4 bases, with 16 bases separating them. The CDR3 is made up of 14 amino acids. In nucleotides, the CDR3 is TGTGCCAGCACCCAAAACGACCCCGGCACTGAAGCTTTCTTT. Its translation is CASTQNDPGTEAFF.

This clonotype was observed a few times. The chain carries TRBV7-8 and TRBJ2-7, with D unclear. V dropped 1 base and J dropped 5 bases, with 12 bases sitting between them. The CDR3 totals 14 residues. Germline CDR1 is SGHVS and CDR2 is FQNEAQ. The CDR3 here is CASSLGSQMDEQYF. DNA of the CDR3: TGTGCCAGCAGCTTAGGCTCGCAGATGGACGAGCAGTACTTC. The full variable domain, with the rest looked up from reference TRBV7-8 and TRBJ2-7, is GAGVSQSPRYKVAKRGQDVALRCDPISGHVSLFWYQQALGQGPEFLTYFQNEAQLDKSGLPSDRFFAERPEGSVSTLKIQRTQQEDSAVYLCASSLGSQMDEQYFGPGTRLTVT.

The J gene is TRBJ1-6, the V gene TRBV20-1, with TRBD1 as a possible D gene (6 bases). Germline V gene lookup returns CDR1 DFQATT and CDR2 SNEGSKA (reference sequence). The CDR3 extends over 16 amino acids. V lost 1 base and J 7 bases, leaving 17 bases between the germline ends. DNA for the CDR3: TGCAGTGCTAGAGTTACCCTGGCAGGGGAGAATTCACCCCTCCACTTT. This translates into CSARVTLAGENSPLHF.

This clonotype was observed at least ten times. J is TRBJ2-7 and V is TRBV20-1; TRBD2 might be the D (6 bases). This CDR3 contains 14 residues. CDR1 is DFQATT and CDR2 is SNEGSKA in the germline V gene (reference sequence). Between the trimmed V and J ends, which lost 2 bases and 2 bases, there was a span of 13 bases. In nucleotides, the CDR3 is TGCAGTGCTAGATTGGGAGGAGGAACCTACGAGCAGTACTTC. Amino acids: CSARLGGGTYEQYF.

The CDR3, as DNA: TGTGCCAGCGGTGGGACAGTCAATCAGCCCCAGCATTTT. It encodes CASGGTVNQPQHF. V gene TRBV2 combines with J gene TRBJ1-5; 7 positions match TRBD1. CDR1 and CDR2 (germline): SNHLY, FYNNEI. The CDR3 runs to 13 residues. V lost 8 bases, J lost 3 bases, and 4 bases stayed unmatched.

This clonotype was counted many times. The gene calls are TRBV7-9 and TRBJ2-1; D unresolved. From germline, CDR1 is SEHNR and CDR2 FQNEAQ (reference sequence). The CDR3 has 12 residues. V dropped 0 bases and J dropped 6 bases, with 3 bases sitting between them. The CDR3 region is CASSLASNEQFF. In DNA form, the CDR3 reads TGTGCCAGCAGCTTAGCTAGCAATGAGCAGTTCTTC. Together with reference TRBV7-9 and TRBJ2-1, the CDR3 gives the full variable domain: DTGVSQNPRHKITKRGQNVTFRCDPISEHNRLYWYRQTLGQGPEFLTYFQNEAQLEKSRLLSDRFSAERPKGSFSTLEIQRTEQGDSAMYLCASSLASNEQFFGPGTRLTVL.

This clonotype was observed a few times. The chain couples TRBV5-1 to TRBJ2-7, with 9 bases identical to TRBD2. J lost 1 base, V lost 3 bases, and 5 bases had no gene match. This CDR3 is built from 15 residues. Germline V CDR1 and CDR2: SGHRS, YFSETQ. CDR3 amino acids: CASSSSGDTSYEQYF. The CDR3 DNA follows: TGCGCCAGCAGCTCTAGCGGGGACACATCCTACGAGCAGTACTTC.

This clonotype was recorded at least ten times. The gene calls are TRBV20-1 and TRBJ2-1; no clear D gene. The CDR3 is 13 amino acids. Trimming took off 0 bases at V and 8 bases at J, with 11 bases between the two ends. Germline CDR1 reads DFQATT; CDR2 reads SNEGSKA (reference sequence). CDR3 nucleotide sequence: TGCAGTGCTAGAGATCCGTTAGGGTATGAGCAGTTCTTC. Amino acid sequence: CSARDPLGYEQFF.

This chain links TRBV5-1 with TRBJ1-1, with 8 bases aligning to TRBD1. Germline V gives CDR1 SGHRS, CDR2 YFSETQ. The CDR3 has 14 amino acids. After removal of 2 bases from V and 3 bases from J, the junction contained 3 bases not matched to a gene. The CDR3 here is CASSLAGGHTEAFF. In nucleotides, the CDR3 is TGCGCCAGCAGCTTAGCAGGGGGCCACACTGAAGCTTTCTTT.

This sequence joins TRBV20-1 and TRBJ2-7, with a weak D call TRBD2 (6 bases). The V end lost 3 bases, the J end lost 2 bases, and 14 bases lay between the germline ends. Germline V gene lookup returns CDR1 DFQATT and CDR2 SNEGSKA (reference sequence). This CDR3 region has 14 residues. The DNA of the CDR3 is TGCAGTGCTAGGGGGGACTCGCCGACCTACGAGCAGTACTTC. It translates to CSARGDSPTYEQYF.

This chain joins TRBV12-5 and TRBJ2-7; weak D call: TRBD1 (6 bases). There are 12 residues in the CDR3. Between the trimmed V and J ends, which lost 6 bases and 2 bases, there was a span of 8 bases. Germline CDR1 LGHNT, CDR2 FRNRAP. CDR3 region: CASGRDTYEQYF. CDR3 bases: TGTGCTAGTGGAAGGGACACCTACGAGCAGTACTTC.

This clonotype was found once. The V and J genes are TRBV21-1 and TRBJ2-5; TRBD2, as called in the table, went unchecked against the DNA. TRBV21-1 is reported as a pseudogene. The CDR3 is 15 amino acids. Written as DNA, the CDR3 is TGTGCCAGCAGCAAATCAGGGACTGAAAAAGAGACCCAGTACTTC. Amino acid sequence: CASSKSGTEKETQYF.

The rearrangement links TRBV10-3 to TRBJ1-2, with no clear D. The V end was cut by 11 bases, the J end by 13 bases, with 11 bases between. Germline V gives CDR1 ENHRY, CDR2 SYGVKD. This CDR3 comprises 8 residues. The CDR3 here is CALSKSTF. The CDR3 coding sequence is TGTGCCTTGTCTAAGAGCACCTTC.

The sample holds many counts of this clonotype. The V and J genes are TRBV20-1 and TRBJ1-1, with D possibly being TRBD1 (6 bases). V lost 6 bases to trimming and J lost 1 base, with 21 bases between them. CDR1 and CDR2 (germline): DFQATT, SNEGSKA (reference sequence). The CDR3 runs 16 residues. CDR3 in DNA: TGCAGTGCGACCTCCTGGGGGCAGGGGCAGAACACTGAAGCTTTCTTT. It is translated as CSATSWGQGQNTEAFF.